The source of this TCR beta chain is a study of shared clonotypes between healthy human individuals. Naive CD8 populations comprised CD45RO-negative cells positively selected for CCR7, excluding terminally differentiated effector memory CD45RA+ cells. Germline loops: CDR1 SGHDT, CDR2 YYEEEE. The CDR3 is 15 amino acids. The V gene lost 3 bases and the J gene lost 7 bases, with 20 bases spanning the gap. Running of the assay took place at deep level. Produced via immunoSEQ multiplex PCR; TCRdb's table is partial and in-frame only. The sample contains around 2.1 million clones, approximately 94% of which appear only once.

This chain connects TRBV5-6 to TRBJ2-7; D is ambiguous. The origin of this receptor is a man younger than 30 in good health. Some clones in this sample may be carry-over from other donors' samples. Sequenced material: naive CD8+ T cells from PBMCs. In DNA, the CDR3 is TGTGCCAGCAGCTGGGGTTTCGGACCCCTGAGAGAGCAGTACTTC. Protein: CASSWGFGPLREQYF.